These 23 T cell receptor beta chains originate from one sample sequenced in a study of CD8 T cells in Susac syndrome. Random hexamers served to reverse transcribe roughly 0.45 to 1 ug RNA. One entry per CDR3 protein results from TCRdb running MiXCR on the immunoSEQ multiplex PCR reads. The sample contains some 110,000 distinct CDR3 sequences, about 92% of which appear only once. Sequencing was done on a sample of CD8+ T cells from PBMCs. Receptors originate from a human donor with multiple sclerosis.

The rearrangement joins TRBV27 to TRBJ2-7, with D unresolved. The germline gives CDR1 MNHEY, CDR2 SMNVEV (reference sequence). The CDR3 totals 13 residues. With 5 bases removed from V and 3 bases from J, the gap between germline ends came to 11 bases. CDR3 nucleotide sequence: TGTGCCAGCAGTCCCAAAGGCTACTACGAGCAGTACGTC. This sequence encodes CASSPKGYYEQYV.

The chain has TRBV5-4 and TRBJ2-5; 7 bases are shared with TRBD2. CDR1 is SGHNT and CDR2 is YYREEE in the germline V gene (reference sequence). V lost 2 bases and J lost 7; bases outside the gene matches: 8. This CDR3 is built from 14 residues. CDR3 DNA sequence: TGTGCCAGCAGCTTACATACGGGGGGAGTGACCCAGTACTTC. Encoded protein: CASSLHTGGVTQYF.

The CDR3 DNA is TGTGCCAGCAGCTCCCAAGCGGGAGTGTTCTTC. This sequence encodes CASSSQAGVFF. V and J are TRBV7-9 and TRBJ2-1; 8 bases are shared with TRBD2. V gave up 4 bases and J gave up 15 bases; unmatched junction bases: 5. The CDR3 totals 11 residues. Per germline, CDR1 SEHNR and CDR2 FQNEAQ (reference sequence).

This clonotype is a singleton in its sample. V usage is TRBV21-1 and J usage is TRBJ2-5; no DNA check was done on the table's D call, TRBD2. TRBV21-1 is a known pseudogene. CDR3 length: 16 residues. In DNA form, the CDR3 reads TGTGCCAGACCTCTTACGGTTCGTCTAGCTGGGGAGACCCAGTACTTC. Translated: CARPLTVRLAGETQYF.

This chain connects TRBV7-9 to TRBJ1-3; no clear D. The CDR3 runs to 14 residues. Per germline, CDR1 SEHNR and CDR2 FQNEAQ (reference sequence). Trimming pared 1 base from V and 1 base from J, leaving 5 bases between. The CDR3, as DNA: TGTGCCAGCAGCTTAGATCGGTCTGGAAACACCATATATTTT. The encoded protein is CASSLDRSGNTIYF.

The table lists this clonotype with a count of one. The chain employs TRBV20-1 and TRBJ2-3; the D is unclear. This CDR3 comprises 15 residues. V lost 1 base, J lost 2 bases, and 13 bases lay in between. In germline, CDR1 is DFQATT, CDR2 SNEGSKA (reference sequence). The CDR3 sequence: CSARGSGPPTDTQYF. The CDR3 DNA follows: TGCAGTGCTAGAGGATCCGGACCCCCCACAGATACGCAGTATTTT.

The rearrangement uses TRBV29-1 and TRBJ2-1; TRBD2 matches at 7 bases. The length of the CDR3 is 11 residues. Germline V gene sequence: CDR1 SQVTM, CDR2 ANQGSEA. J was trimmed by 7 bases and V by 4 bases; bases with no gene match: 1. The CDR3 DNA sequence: TGCAGCGTTGGGGAGGGGAATGAGCAGTTCTTC. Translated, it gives CSVGEGNEQFF.

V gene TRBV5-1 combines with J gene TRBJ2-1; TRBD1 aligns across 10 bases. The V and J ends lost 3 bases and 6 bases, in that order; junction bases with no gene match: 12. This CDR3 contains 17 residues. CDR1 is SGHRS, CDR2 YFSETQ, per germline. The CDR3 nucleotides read TGCGCCAGCAGCTCCGGGACAGGGGTAAGGTTAGGCAATGAGCAGTTCTTC. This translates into CASSSGTGVRLGNEQFF.

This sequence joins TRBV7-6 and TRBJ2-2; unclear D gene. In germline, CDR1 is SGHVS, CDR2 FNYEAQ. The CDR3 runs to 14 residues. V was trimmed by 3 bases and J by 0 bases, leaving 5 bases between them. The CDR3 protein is CASSFGTNTGELFF. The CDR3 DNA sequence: TGTGCCAGCAGCTTCGGCACGAACACCGGGGAGCTGTTTTTT.

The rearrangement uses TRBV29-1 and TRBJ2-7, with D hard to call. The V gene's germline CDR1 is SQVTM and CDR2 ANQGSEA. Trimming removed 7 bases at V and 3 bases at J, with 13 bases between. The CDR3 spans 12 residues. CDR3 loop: CSAKLKSYEQYF. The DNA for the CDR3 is TGCAGCGCTAAACTTAAAAGCTACGAGCAGTACTTC.

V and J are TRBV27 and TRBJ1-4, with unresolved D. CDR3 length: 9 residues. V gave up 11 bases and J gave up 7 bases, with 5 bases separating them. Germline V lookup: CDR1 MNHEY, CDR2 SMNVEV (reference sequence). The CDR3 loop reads CALAEKLFF. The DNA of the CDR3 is TGTGCCCTCGCTGAAAAACTGTTTTTT.

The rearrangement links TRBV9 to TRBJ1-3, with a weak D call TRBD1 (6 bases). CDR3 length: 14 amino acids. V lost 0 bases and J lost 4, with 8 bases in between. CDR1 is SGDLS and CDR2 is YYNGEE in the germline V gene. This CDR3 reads CASSVDRVGNTIYF. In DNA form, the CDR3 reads TGTGCCAGCAGCGTAGACAGGGTGGGAAACACCATATATTTT.

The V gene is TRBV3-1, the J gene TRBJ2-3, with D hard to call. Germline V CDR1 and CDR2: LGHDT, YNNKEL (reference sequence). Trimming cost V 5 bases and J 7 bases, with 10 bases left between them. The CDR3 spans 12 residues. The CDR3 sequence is CASSEDRNTQYF. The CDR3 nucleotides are TGTGCCAGCAGCGAGGACCGGAATACGCAGTATTTT.

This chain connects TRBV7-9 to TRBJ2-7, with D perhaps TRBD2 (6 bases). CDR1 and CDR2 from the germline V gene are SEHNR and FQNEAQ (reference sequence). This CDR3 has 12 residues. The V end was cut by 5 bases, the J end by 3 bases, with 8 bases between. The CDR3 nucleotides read TGTGCCAGCAGCACGGGGGACTACGAGCAGTACGTC. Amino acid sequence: CASSTGDYEQYV.

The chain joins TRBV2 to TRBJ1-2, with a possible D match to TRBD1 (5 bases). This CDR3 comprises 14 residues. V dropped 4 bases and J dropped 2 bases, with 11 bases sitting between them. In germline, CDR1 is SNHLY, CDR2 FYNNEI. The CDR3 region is CASSGRGNNYGYTF. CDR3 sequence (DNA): TGTGCCAGCAGTGGCCGGGGCAACAACTATGGCTACACCTTC.

This CDR3 reads CASSSGQGAVEAFF. CDR3 sequence (DNA): TGCGCCAGCAGCTCGGGACAGGGGGCGGTTGAAGCTTTCTTT. The rearrangement joins TRBV5-1 to TRBJ1-1, with TRBD1 matching 12 bases. With V trimmed by 3 bases and J by 7 bases, 4 bases remained unmatched. The length of the CDR3 is 14 residues. Germline V CDR1 and CDR2: SGHRS, YFSETQ.

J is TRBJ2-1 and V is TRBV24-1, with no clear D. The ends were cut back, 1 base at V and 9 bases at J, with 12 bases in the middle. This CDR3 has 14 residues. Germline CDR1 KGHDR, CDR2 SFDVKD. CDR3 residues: CATSDFSSVSEQFF. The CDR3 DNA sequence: TGTGCCACCAGTGATTTCAGCTCCGTCAGTGAGCAGTTCTTC.

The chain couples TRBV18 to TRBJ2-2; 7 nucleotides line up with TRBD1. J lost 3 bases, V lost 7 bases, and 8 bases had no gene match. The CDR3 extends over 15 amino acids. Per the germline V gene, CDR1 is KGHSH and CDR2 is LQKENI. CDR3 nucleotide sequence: TGTGCCAGCTTCGACAGGGAAACCCACACCGGGGAGCTGTTTTTT. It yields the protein CASFDRETHTGELFF.

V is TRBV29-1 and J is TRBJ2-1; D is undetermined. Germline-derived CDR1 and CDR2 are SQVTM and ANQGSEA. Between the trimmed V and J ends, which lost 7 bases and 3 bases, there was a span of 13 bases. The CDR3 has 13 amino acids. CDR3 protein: CSADSKNYNEQFF. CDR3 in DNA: TGCAGCGCTGACTCCAAAAACTACAATGAGCAGTTCTTC.

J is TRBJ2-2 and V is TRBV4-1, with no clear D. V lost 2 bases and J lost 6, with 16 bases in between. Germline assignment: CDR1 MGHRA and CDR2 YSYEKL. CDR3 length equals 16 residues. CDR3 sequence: CASSQWVASYAGELFF. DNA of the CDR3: TGCGCCAGCAGCCAATGGGTCGCCTCTTACGCCGGGGAGCTGTTTTTT.

Written as DNA, the CDR3 is TGTGCCAGCAGTGACCCCCGGACAGGGAAATACAATGAGCAGTTCTTC. Its protein product is CASSDPRTGKYNEQFF. This chain connects TRBV6-1 to TRBJ2-1; TRBD1 matches at 8 bases. Germline CDR1 is MNHNS and CDR2 is SASEGT. This CDR3 comprises 16 residues. V dropped 3 bases and J dropped 4; count of bases not matched to a gene: 8.

This CDR3 reads CASSLVRSEQFF. CDR3 bases: TGTGCCAGCAGCTTAGTTAGGAGTGAGCAGTTCTTC. V is TRBV7-9 and J is TRBJ2-1; no reliable D call. This CDR3 spans 12 amino acids. Between the trimmed V and J ends, which lost 1 base and 9 bases, there was a span of 7 bases. The germline V gene has CDR1 SEHNR and CDR2 FQNEAQ (reference sequence).

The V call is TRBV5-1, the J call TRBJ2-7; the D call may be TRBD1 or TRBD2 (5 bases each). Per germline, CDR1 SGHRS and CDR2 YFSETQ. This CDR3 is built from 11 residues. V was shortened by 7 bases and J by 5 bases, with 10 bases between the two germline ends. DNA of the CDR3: TGCGCCAGCCAGAAGGGACACGAGCAGTACTTC. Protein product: CASQKGHEQYF.